The 8 T cell receptor beta chains below all came from one sample that was sequenced in a study of blood T cell repertoires in COVID-19. The repertoire was sequenced with immunoSEQ multiplex PCR; TCRdb's copy has only in-frame clones and lacks some. Counted here are over 25,000 clones, about 88% occurring once; the ten biggest clones make up 12%. Sequenced input: peripheral blood. The receptors come from a human donor in a cohort sampled during active COVID-19. The donor label of this sample is uncertain.

As concerns this clone: A much larger clone lies a single base off, so this may be a read error. The CDR3: CASSPGTVYEQYF. The CDR3 DNA reads as TGTGCCAGCAGCCCCGGGACAGTCTACGAGCAGTACTTC. This chain connects TRBV7-9 to TRBJ2-7; 7 bases line up with TRBD1. Per the germline V gene, CDR1 is SEHNR and CDR2 is FQNEAQ (reference sequence). V dropped 5 bases and J dropped 3; count of bases not matched to a gene: 4. CDR3 length equals 13 residues.

The chain joins TRBV14 to TRBJ2-1, with 7 bases identical to TRBD1. The CDR3 sequence is 18 residues long. The V and J ends lost 1 base and 2 bases, in that order; junction bases with no gene match: 11. Germline-derived CDR1 and CDR2 are SGHDN and FVKESK. This CDR3 reads CASSQGQGGYLPYNEQFF. The CDR3 nucleotides are TGTGCCAGCAGCCAAGGACAGGGCGGTTATCTTCCCTACAATGAGCAGTTCTTC.

To note about this clone: Additional DNA sequences in this sample encode the identical CDR3. The chain joins TRBV5-1 to TRBJ2-2; the match to TRBD2 covers 11 bases. The CDR3 length is 16 residues. V lost 4 bases, J lost 1 base, and 3 bases stayed unmatched. Germline V lookup: CDR1 SGHRS, CDR2 YFSETQ. CDR3: CASSPLAGGNTGELFF. DNA of the CDR3: TGCGCCAGCAGCCCTCTAGCGGGAGGGAACACCGGGGAGCTGTTTTTT. Filled out from reference TRBV5-1 and TRBJ2-2, the complete variable domain reads KAGVTQTPRYLIKTRGQQVTLSCSPISGHRSVSWYQQTPGQGLQFLFEYFSETQRNKGNFPGRFSGRQFSNSRSEMNVSTLELGDSALYLCASSPLAGGNTGELFFGEGSRLTVL.

As DNA, the CDR3 is TGTGCCAGCAGTTCGGGACAGACCTACGAGCAGTACTTC. Protein product: CASSSGQTYEQYF. The genes are TRBV28 and TRBJ2-7; TRBD1 aligns across 7 bases. Germline loops: CDR1 MDHEN, CDR2 SYDVKM. J lost 2 bases, V lost 4 bases, and 2 bases had no gene match. The CDR3 sequence is 13 residues long.

The J gene is TRBJ2-2, the V gene TRBV2, with 9 bases aligning to TRBD2. The germline gives CDR1 SNHLY, CDR2 FYNNEI. J lost 8 bases, V lost 5 bases, and 9 bases had no gene match. There are 15 residues in the CDR3. CDR3 DNA: TGTGCCAGCAGTTTTGAGCGGGAGGCGGGGGGGGAGCTGTTTTTT. Translated: CASSFEREAGGELFF. Filled out from reference TRBV2 and TRBJ2-2, the complete variable domain reads EPEVTQTPSHQVTQMGQEVILRCVPISNHLYFYWYRQILGQKVEFLVSFYNNEISEKSEIFDDQFSVERPDGSNFTLKIRSTKLEDSAMYFCASSFEREAGGELFFGEGSRLTVL.

As concerns this clone: Within the sample, other DNA sequences also encode this same CDR3. The chain has TRBV5-1 and TRBJ1-2, with TRBD1 identical over 8 bases. The V gene's germline CDR1 is SGHRS and CDR2 YFSETQ. V shed 2 bases, J shed 1 base, and the junction held 1 base outside the gene matches. There are 14 residues in the CDR3. This CDR3 is CASSLGQGNYGYTF. In DNA, the CDR3 is TGCGCCAGCAGCTTAGGACAGGGTAACTATGGCTACACCTTC.

The rearrangement joins TRBV25-1 to TRBJ1-6; 7 bases are a match to TRBD1. The germline CDR1 and CDR2 sequences are MGHDK and SYGVNS. The CDR3 has 15 residues. V was clipped by 3 bases and J by 7 bases; unmatched bases: 6. The CDR3 is CASSDPGTDNSPLHF. The CDR3 nucleotides read TGTGCCAGCAGTGATCCCGGGACAGACAATTCACCCCTCCACTTT. Filled out from reference TRBV25-1 and TRBJ1-6, the complete variable domain reads EADIYQTPRYLVIGTGKKITLECSQTMGHDKMYWYQQDPGMELHLIHYSYGVNSTEKGDLSSESTVSRIRTEHFPLTLESARPSHTSQYLCASSDPGTDNSPLHFGNGTRLTVT.

The chain links TRBV10-3 to TRBJ1-1; 7 positions agree with TRBD1. Trimming cost V 10 bases and J 1 base; bases outside gene matches: 6. There are 13 residues in the CDR3. Per the germline V gene, CDR1 is ENHRY and CDR2 is SYGVKD. The CDR3 loop reads CATRGQTNTEAFF. The CDR3 DNA reads as TGTGCCACCAGGGGACAGACGAACACTGAAGCTTTCTTT.